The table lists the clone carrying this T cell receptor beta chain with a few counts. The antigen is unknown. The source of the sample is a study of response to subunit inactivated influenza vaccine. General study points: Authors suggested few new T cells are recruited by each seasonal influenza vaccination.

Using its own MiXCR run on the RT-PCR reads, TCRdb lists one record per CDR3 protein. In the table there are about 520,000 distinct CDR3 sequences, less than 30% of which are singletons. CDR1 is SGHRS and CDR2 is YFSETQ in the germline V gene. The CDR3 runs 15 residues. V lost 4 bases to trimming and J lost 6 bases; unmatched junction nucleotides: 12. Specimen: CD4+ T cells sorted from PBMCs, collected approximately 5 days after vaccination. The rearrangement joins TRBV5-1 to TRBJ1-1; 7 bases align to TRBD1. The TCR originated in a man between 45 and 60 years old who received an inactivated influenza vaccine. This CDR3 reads CASSRDRRMGSEAFF. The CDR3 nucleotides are TGCGCCAGCAGCCGGGACAGACGGATGGGCTCTGAAGCTTTCTTT.